These 2 T cell receptor beta chains share one sample of origin, sequenced in a study of cytomegalovirus exposure and HLA in healthy donors. It was with 60 Vbeta and 13 Jbeta primers that the PCR ran. The repertoire was sequenced with immunoSEQ multiplex PCR; TCRdb's copy has only in-frame clones and lacks some. The sample lists some 140,000 clones, roughly 8.8% occurring once. Sequenced input: PBMCs. These receptors all come from a woman in her thirties or forties in good health and CMV-seropositive.

The chain employs TRBV7-9 and TRBJ2-4, with 8 positions matching TRBD1. The V gene's germline CDR1 is SEHNR and CDR2 FQNEAQ (reference sequence). V gave up 4 bases and J gave up 6 bases; unmatched junction bases: 8. The CDR3 length is 15 residues. The CDR3 sequence is CASSSGQGSRNIQYF. The CDR3 DNA follows: TGTGCCAGCAGCTCCGGACAGGGTTCTAGAAACATTCAGTACTTC.

Comments on this clone: This CDR3 is missing its conserved last phenylalanine or tryptophan, likely due to a read error. The rearrangement uses TRBV7-9 and TRBJ1-2; the match to TRBD1 covers 7 bases. CDR3 size: 13 residues. CDR1 SEHNR and CDR2 FQNEAQ come from the germline V gene (reference sequence). CDR3: CVRSLQGPRGYTV. The CDR3 region has the DNA TGTGTCAGGAGCTTACAGGGGCCGAGGGGCTACACCGTC.